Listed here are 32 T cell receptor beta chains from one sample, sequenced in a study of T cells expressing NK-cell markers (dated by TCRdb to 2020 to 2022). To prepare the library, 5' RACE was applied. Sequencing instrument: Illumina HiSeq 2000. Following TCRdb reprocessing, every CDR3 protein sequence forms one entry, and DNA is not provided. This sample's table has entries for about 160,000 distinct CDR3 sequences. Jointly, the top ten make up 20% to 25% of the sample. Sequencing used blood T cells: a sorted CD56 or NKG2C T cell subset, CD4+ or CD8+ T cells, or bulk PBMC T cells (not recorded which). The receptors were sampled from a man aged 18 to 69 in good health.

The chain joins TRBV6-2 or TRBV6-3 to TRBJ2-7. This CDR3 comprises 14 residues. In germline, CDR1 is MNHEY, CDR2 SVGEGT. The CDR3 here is CASSYSDDLNEQYF.

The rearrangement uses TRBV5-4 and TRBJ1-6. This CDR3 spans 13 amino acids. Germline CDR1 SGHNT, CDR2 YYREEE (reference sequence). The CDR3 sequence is CASSLESNSPLHF. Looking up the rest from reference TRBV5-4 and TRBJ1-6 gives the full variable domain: ETGVTQSPTHLIKTRGQQVTLRCSSQSGHNTVSWYQQALGQGPQFIFQYYREEENGRGNFPPRFSGLQFPNYSSELNVNALELDDSALYLCASSLESNSPLHFGNGTRLTVT.

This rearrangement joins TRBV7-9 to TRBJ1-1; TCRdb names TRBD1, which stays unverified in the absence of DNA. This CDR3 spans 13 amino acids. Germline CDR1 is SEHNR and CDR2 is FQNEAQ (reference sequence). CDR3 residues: CASSLGDRAEAFF.

The CDR3 is CATSRRAEGTYNEQFF. The chain uses TRBV15 and TRBJ2-1; TCRdb gives TRBD2 as the D gene, but with no DNA this cannot be confirmed. CDR1 LNHNV and CDR2 YYDKDF come from the germline V gene (reference sequence). The CDR3 runs to 16 residues.

CDR3 in amino acids: CASSHWGGGNWDYGYTF. V usage is TRBV7-9 and J usage is TRBJ1-2; TCRdb indicates TRBD1, and absent DNA this call remains unverified. The length of the CDR3 is 17 residues. Per germline, CDR1 SEHNR and CDR2 FQNEAQ (reference sequence).

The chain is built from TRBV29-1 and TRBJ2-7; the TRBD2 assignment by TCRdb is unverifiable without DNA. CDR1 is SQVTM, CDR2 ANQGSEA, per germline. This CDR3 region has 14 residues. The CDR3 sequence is CSVDSATSSDEQYF.

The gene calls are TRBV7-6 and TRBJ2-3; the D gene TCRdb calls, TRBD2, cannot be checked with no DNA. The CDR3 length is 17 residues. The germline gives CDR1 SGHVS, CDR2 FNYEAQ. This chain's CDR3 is CASSASGGQEATDTQYF.

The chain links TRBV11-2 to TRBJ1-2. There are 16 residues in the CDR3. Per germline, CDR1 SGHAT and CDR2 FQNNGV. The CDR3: CASSLVGGMDVYGYTF.

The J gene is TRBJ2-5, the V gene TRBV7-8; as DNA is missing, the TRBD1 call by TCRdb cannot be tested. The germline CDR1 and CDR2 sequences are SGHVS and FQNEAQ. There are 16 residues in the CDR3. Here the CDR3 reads CASSLHQGPNQETQYF. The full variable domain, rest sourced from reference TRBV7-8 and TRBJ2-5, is GAGVSQSPRYKVAKRGQDVALRCDPISGHVSLFWYQQALGQGPEFLTYFQNEAQLDKSGLPSDRFFAERPEGSVSTLKIQRTQQEDSAVYLCASSLHQGPNQETQYFGPGTRLLVL.

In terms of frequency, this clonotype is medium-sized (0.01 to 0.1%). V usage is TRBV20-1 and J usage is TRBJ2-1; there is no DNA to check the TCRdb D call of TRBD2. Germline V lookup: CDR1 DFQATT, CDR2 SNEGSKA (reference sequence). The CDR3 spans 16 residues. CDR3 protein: CSARDDYESSYNEQFF.

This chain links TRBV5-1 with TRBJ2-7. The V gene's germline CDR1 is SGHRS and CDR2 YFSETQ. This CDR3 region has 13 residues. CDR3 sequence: CASSLPDGVRQYF.

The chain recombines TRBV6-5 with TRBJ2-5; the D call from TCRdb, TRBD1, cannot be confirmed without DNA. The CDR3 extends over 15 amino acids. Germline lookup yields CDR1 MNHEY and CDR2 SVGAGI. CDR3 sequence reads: CASSSTLTGRETQYF.

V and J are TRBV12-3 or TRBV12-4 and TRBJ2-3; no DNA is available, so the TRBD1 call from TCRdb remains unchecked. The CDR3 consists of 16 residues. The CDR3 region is CASSLVRTEHTDTQYF.

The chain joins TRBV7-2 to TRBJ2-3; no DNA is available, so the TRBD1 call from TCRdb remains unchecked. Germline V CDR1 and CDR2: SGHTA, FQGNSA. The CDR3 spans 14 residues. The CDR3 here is CASSLATGPDTQYF.

The chain's CDR3 is CASSLVNGEKLFF. The chain combines TRBV5-1 with TRBJ1-4. The CDR3 has 13 residues. Germline lookup yields CDR1 SGHRS and CDR2 YFSETQ.

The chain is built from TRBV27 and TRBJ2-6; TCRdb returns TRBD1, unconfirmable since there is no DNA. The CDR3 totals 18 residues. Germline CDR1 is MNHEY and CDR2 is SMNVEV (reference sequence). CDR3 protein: CASSRFGDREAGANVLTF.

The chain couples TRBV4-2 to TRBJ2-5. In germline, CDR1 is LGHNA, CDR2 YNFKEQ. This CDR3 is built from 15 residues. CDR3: CASSQDPGQQETQYF.

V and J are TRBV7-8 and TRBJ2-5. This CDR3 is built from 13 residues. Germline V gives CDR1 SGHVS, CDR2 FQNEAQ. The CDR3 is CASSSRVQETQYF.

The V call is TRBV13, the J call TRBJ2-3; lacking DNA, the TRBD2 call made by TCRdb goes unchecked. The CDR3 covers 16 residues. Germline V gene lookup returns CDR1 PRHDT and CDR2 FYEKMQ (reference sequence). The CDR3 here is CASSSRGTSEGDTQYF. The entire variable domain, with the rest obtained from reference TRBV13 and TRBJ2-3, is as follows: AAGVIQSPRHLIKEKRETATLKCYPIPRHDTVYWYQQGPGQDPQFLISFYEKMQSDKGSIPDRFSAQQFSDYHSELNMSSLELGDSALYFCASSSRGTSEGDTQYFGPGTRLTVL.

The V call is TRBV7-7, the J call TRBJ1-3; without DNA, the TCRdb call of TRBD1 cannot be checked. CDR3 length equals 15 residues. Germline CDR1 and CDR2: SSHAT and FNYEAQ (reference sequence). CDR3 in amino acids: CASSLSAGPGNTIYF.

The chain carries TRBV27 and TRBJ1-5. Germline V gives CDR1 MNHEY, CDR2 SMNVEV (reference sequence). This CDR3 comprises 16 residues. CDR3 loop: CASSPGEGYSNQPQHF.

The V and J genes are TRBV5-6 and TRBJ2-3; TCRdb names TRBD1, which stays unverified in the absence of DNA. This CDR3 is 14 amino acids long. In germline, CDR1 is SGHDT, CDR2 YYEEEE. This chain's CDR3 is CASSLGRSGDTQYF.

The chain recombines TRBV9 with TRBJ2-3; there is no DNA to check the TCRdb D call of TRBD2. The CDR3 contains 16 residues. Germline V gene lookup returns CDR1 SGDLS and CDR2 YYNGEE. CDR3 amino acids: CASSVVQRGDTDTQYF.

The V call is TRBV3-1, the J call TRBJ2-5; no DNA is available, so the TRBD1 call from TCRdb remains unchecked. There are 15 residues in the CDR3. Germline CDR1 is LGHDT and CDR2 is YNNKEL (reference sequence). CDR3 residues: CASSLTGGFGETQYF.

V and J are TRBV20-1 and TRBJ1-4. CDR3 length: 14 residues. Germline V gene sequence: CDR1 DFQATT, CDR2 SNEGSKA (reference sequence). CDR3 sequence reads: CSARQHSTNEKLFF.

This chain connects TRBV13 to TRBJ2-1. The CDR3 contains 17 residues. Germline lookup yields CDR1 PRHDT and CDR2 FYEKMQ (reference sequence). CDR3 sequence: CASSLGQPILAYNEQFF. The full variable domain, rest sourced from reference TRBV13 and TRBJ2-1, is AAGVIQSPRHLIKEKRETATLKCYPIPRHDTVYWYQQGPGQDPQFLISFYEKMQSDKGSIPDRFSAQQFSDYHSELNMSSLELGDSALYFCASSLGQPILAYNEQFFGPGTRLTVL.

Here the CDR3 reads CSATPLRLAGIEQYF. V usage is TRBV20-1 and J usage is TRBJ2-7; TCRdb reports TRBD2, a call that lacks DNA to check it against. CDR3 length: 15 residues. Germline V gene data show CDR1 as DFQATT and CDR2 as SNEGSKA (reference sequence).

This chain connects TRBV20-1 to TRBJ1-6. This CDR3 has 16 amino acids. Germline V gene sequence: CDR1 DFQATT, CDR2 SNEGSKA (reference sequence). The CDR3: CSARADRSSYNSPLHF.

The CDR3: CASSPRWGQKDNEQFF. The rearrangement uses TRBV28 and TRBJ2-1; TCRdb's D call of TRBD1 is untestable without DNA. CDR3 length: 16 residues. Looked up from germline, CDR1 is MDHEN and CDR2 is SYDVKM.

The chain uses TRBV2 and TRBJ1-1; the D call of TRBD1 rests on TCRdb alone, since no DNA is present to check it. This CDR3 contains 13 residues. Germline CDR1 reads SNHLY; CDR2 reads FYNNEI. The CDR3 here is CASSLDWGTEAFF.

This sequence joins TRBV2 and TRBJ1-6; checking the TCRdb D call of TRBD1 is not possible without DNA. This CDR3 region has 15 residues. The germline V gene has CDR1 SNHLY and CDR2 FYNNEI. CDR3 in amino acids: CASSDRGPYNSPLHF.

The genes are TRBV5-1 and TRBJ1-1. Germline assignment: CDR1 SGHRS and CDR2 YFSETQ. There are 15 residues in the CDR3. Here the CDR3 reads CASSLWEVGNAEAFF.